This T cell receptor beta chain was retrieved from a study of blood T cells in healthy people across ages. A second about 7 to 12 cycle PCR used barcoded and J-beta primers. TCRdb analysed the 5' RACE reads with MiXCR anew, one entry per CDR3 protein. The data contain under 950,000 distinct CDR3 sequences, approximately 22% of them seen just once; the ten biggest clones take up roughly 22%. The CDR3 sequence is 16 residues long. Germline V gene sequence: CDR1 SGHRS, CDR2 YFSETQ. Trimming removed 6 bases at V and 2 bases at J, with 20 bases between. The V call is TRBV5-1, the J call TRBJ1-1, with unresolved D. This TCR derives from a man between 65 and 85 years old in good health. Specimen: blood. This CDR3 is CASTSGVIEVNTEAFF. The CDR3 DNA reads TGCGCCAGCACCTCAGGAGTGATCGAAGTAAACACTGAAGCTTTCTTT.